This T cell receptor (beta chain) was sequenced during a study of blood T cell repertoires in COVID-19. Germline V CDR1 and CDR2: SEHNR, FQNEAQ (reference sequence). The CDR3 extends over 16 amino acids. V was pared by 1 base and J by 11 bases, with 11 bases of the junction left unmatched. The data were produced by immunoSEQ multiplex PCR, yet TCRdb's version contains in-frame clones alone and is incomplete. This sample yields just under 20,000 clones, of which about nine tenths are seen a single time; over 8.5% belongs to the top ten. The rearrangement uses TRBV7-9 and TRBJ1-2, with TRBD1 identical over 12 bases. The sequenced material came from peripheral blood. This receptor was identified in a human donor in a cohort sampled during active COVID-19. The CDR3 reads CASSLEGQGALVKYTF. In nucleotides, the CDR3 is TGTGCCAGCAGCTTAGAGGGACAGGGGGCTTTGGTGAAATACACCTTC.